This T cell receptor (beta chain) is drawn from a study of blood T cell repertoires in COVID-19. Study as a whole: Donors in the United States, Italy and Spain gave samples during acute or convalescent COVID-19.

There are 13 residues in the CDR3. Germline loops: CDR1 SNHLY, CDR2 FYNNEI. The J segment lost 4 bases and the V segment lost 6 bases, leaving 5 bases of the junction unmatched. Original processing methods: Counts of nucleated cells, estimated from reference gene primer amplification, were obtained. Generated by immunoSEQ multiplex PCR, the TCRdb table keeps only in-frame clones and is missing some. Clone size and the V and J calls come from that table; the DNA yielded D and trimming. The repertoire consists of around 90,000 clones, with 75% to 90% occurring once and the leading ten covering around 14%.

The chain joins TRBV2 to TRBJ1-1, with 7 bases that match TRBD1. Input material: peripheral blood. The clonotype was recovered from a male donor with acute or convalescent COVID-19. The CDR3: CASRADRATEAFF. The CDR3 nucleotides read TGTGCCAGCAGGGCAGACAGGGCCACTGAAGCTTTCTTT. The variable domain in full, with the rest retrieved from reference TRBV2 and TRBJ1-1, is EPEVTQTPSHQVTQMGQEVILRCVPISNHLYFYWYRQILGQKVEFLVSFYNNEISEKSEIFDDQFSVERPDGSNFTLKIRSTKLEDSAMYFCASRADRATEAFFGQGTRLTVV.